This TCR beta chain was captured in a study of T cell responses to AZD1222 COVID-19 vaccine (dated by TCRdb to 2020 to 2023). A note on the overall study: A total of just over 230 trial participants underwent TCR sequencing, of whom about 200 had received two doses of AZD1222 and around 26 had received two doses of the MenACWY control vaccine. Enrollment into the trials was organized by age into subgroups of 18-55, 56-69 and 70-plus years, and those subgroups contained roughly 150, 30 and 60 TCR-sequenced participants, respectively. Paper-wide results and their limitations: Vaccine-associated CD4 TCRs spanned the whole spike protein, with dominant responses in regions 160-218 and 743-854. Because no samples from the day 14 peak response were available, repertoires could be characterized only after the peak T cell response. After two AZD1222 doses, spike-specific TCR breadth and depth were significantly higher than at day 0 and than in MenACWY recipients. The 56-69-year group was small, and its depth increase did not reach significance, likely because of low power. Epitopes outside the regions mutated in the B.1.351 and B.1.1.7 variants were reportedly recognized by nearly half of the unique spike-specific TCRs. Conclusions about previously exposed vaccinees were limited because only six AZD1222 recipients were SARS-CoV-2 seropositive at baseline. Participants were mostly white British, with more females than males. The authors suggested clonal diversity may have been underestimated.

In its sample, this clone was seen a few times. It lacks a known antigen. No much larger clonotype is one base removed from it; base qualities were not supplied. The CDR3 regions of human TCRbeta chains were analyzed by immunosequencing. In the source study's methods: Repertoire TCRs were checked for matches against a reference library of SARS-CoV-2-specific TCRs that had been generated using the MIRA antigen-specificity platform. Breadth was defined as the fraction of unique TCRs that were SARS-CoV-2-associated. Depth was defined as the fraction of total T cells that were SARS-CoV-2-associated. Each spike-specific TCR was assigned to its reactive spike region and to a CD4 or CD8 class using the MIRA data. Log10-transformed breadth and depth values were compared by one-way ANOVA with Sidak's multiple comparisons tests. Sourced from immuneACCESS, this table was stored by TCRdb with only in-frame sequences that have V and J called. A share of the clones is absent; for the studies checked, an unresolved V gene accounts for under half, and the remainder has no known explanation. That table furnishes V, J and clone size, whereas the DNA furnished D and trimming. Across this sample there are around 26,000 clones, with 80% to 90% seen only once. Of the sample, 2.5% to 3% falls within the top ten clones.

Based on the germline V gene, the CDR1 and CDR2 sequences are MNHEY and SVGAGI. The junction shows trimming of 1 base on V and 7 bases on J, plus 1 base between the germline ends. The CDR3 runs 11 amino acids, cysteine and phenylalanine included. CDR3 DNA only is kept here, 33 bases in frame from base 1. The time point label here, explained by the study, means: about 28 days (+/-7) after the second vaccine dose. Because spike-specific TCR depth and breadth did not differ between the two schedules, AZD1222 recipients who got a second dose at roughly 4 weeks were pooled with those who got a second dose at roughly 12 weeks. Vaccinee samples were obtained from the UK trials COV001 and COV002, which included a single-blind randomized controlled phase 2/3 trial of AZD1222 (ChAdOx1 nCoV-19) in healthy adults. Trial participant PBMC samples were collected at day 0 and day 28 after the second dose for TCRbeta chain sequencing.

Sample: peripheral blood, taken 28 days after the second AZD1222 dose. The clonotype originates from an adult who received the AZD1222 COVID-19 vaccine. The receptor chain draws on TRBV6-5 and TRBJ2-2; no D segment can be confidently identified. The DNA sequence is as follows: TGTGCCAGCAGTTACTTCGGGGAGCTGTTTTTT. Its translation is CASSYFGELFF.